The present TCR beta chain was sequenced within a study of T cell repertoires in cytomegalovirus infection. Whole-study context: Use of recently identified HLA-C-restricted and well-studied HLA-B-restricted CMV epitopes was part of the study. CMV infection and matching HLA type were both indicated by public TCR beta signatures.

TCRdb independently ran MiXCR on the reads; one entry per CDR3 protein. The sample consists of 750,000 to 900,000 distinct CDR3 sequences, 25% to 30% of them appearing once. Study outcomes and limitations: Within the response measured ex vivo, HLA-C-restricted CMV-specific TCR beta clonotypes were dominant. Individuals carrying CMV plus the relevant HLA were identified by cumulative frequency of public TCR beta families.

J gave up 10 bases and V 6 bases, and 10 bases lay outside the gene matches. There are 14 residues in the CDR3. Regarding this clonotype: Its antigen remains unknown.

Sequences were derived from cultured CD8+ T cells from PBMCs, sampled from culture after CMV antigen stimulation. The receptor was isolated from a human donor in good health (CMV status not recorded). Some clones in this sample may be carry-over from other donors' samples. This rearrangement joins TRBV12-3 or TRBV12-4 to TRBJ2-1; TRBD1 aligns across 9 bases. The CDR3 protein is CASRGDRARVEQFF. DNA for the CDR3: TGTGCCAGCAGAGGGGACAGGGCGAGGGTAGAGCAGTTCTTC.